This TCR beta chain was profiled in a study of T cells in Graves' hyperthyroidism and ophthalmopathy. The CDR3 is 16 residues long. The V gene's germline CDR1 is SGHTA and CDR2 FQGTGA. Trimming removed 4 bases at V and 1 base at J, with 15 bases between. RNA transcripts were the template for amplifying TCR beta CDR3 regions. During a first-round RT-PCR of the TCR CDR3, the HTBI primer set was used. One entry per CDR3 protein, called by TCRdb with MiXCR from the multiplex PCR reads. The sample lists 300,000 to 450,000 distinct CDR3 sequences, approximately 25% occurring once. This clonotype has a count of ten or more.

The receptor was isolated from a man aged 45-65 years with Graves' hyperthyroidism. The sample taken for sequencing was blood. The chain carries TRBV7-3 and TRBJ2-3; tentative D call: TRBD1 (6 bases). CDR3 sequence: CASSSFTGTGTDTQYF. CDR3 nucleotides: TGTGCCAGCAGCTCATTTACAGGGACGGGCACAGATACGCAGTATTTT.